A single sample gave rise to the 14 T cell receptor beta chains below, sequenced in a study of T cell repertoires in cytomegalovirus infection. MiXCR, run by TCRdb on the reads, gives a single entry per CDR3 protein. The table shows 500,000 or so distinct CDR3 sequences, with approximately 15% occurring only once. The source material was CD8+ T cells from PBMCs. These receptors came from a human donor in good health (CMV status not recorded). Some clones in this sample may be carry-over from other donors' samples.

The V and J genes are TRBV5-1 and TRBJ1-2; 9 nucleotides line up with TRBD1. This CDR3 has 15 residues. Looked up from germline, CDR1 is SGHRS and CDR2 is YFSETQ. Trimming cost V 3 bases and J 5 bases; bases outside gene matches: 8. For the CDR3, the DNA is TGCGCCAGCAGCTACTCCGGACAGGGGAATTATGGCTACACCTTC. As protein: CASSYSGQGNYGYTF.

This clonotype showed up just a few times. The chain is built from TRBV4-2 and TRBJ1-2; a possible D gene is TRBD1 (5 bases). The CDR3 length is 16 residues. V lost 3 bases, J lost 0 bases, and 14 bases lay in between. The germline V gene has CDR1 LGHNA and CDR2 YNFKEQ. CDR3 protein: CASSQGRGNTNYGYTF. The CDR3 DNA reads TGTGCCAGCAGCCAGGGGCGGGGGAATACTAACTATGGCTACACCTTC.

This chain links TRBV6-1 with TRBJ2-6; TRBD1 is a possible D gene (5 bases). CDR1 MNHNS and CDR2 SASEGT come from the germline V gene. V was cut by 2 bases and J by 0 bases, with 14 bases left in between. The CDR3 runs to 18 residues. The CDR3 here is CASSEFPRASSGANVLTF. Written as DNA, the CDR3 is TGTGCCAGCAGTGAATTCCCCAGGGCCAGCTCTGGGGCCAACGTCCTGACTTTC.

The chain joins TRBV20-1 to TRBJ2-7, with 8 bases that match TRBD2. CDR3 size: 13 residues. V was clipped by 1 base and J by 3 bases; unmatched bases: 2. Germline V gene sequence: CDR1 DFQATT, CDR2 SNEGSKA (reference sequence). CDR3 sequence reads: CSARGAGGYEQYF. The CDR3 nucleotides read TGCAGTGCTAGAGGCGCGGGAGGCTACGAGCAGTACTTC.

This clonotype was detected a few times. J is TRBJ2-2 and V is TRBV2; D might be TRBD1 or TRBD2, each matching 5 bases. CDR1 and CDR2 (germline): SNHLY, FYNNEI. The V and J ends lost 6 bases and 2 bases respectively, with 16 bases between them. This CDR3 has 16 amino acids. In nucleotides, the CDR3 is TGTGCCAGCAGGGGACCGCCAGTAACCAACACCGGGGAGCTGTTTTTT. Translating it yields CASRGPPVTNTGELFF.

In this sample, this clonotype turned up a few times. The rearrangement joins TRBV29-1 to TRBJ2-7, with D hard to call. CDR1 is SQVTM and CDR2 is ANQGSEA in the germline V gene. The length of the CDR3 is 12 residues. Trimming removed 1 base at V and 4 bases at J, with 8 bases between. The CDR3 here is CSVEVERYEQYF. The CDR3 region has the DNA TGCAGCGTTGAAGTAGAAAGGTACGAGCAGTACTTC.

This clonotype was recorded many times. CDR3 residues: CASSPSPGLDTGELFF. CDR3 sequence (DNA): TGTGCCAGCAGCCCGTCGCCCGGACTGGACACCGGGGAGCTGTTTTTT. This chain joins TRBV7-9 and TRBJ2-2; D possibly corresponds to TRBD2 (5 bases). CDR3 length equals 16 residues. The germline V and J ends were trimmed by 5 bases and 3 bases, with 16 bases remaining between them. In germline, CDR1 is SEHNR, CDR2 FQNEAQ (reference sequence).

This clonotype occurred many times. V usage is TRBV11-2 and J usage is TRBJ1-4; D is unresolved. Germline V CDR1 and CDR2: SGHAT, FQNNGV. CDR3 length equals 13 residues. Trimming cost V 4 bases and J 8 bases, with 11 bases left between them. CDR3 amino acids: CASSSRLREKLFF. In DNA, the CDR3 is TGTGCCAGCAGCTCGCGACTTCGAGAAAAACTGTTTTTT.

The chain is built from TRBV20-1 and TRBJ1-1; D call uncertain. Germline V CDR1 and CDR2: DFQATT, SNEGSKA (reference sequence). The CDR3 extends over 15 amino acids. V lost 0 bases, J lost 1 base, and 12 bases lay in between. Written as DNA, the CDR3 is TGCAGTGCTAGAGATTTCGAGGGTGAGAACACTGAAGCTTTCTTT. Amino acid sequence: CSARDFEGENTEAFF.

This clonotype has only a few counts. The chain has TRBV7-9 and TRBJ2-7, with D perhaps given as TRBD1 or TRBD2 (5 bases each). The germline CDR1 and CDR2 sequences are SEHNR and FQNEAQ (reference sequence). The CDR3 loop spans 15 amino acids. V lost 7 bases, J lost 0 bases, and 16 bases lay in between. As DNA, the CDR3 is TGTGCCAGCAATCGCCGGGACGCAGACTCCTACGAGCAGTACTTC. It is translated as CASNRRDADSYEQYF.

This clonotype has only a few counts. The rearrangement joins TRBV20-1 to TRBJ1-6; D uncertain. Germline V lookup: CDR1 DFQATT, CDR2 SNEGSKA (reference sequence). CDR3 length equals 18 residues. V lost 1 base and J lost 0, with 16 bases in between. The CDR3 DNA reads TGCAGTGCTAGAGTTAGTGAGGAACGGAGCTCCTATAATTCACCCCTCCACTTT. Protein sequence: CSARVSEERSSYNSPLHF.

There are a few counts of this clonotype. The V gene is TRBV7-9, the J gene TRBJ1-1, with 7 bases fitting TRBD1. This CDR3 has 14 amino acids. Germline V gene lookup returns CDR1 SEHNR and CDR2 FQNEAQ (reference sequence). The junction had 3 bases not matched to a gene; V was cut back by 2 bases and J by 3 bases. As DNA, the CDR3 is TGTGCCAGCAGCTTAAACAGGGGACACACTGAAGCTTTCTTT. Translation gives CASSLNRGHTEAFF.

The V call is TRBV5-1, the J call TRBJ2-1; D gene ambiguous. The CDR3 consists of 12 residues. V gave up 4 bases and J gave up 10 bases, with 12 bases separating them. Germline CDR1 reads SGHRS; CDR2 reads YFSETQ. DNA for the CDR3: TGCGCCAGCAGCACGGACCTTCCGGAGCAGTTCTTC. Protein: CASSTDLPEQFF.

Many counts were recorded for this clonotype. J is TRBJ1-1 and V is TRBV12-5; the D is unclear. Trimming left V 2 bases short and J 4 bases short, with 8 bases between. CDR3 length: 13 amino acids. Germline V gene lookup returns CDR1 LGHNT and CDR2 FRNRAP. The CDR3 DNA reads TGTGCTAGTGGTTTGTCGGAGGGCACTGAAGCTTTCTTT. As protein: CASGLSEGTEAFF.